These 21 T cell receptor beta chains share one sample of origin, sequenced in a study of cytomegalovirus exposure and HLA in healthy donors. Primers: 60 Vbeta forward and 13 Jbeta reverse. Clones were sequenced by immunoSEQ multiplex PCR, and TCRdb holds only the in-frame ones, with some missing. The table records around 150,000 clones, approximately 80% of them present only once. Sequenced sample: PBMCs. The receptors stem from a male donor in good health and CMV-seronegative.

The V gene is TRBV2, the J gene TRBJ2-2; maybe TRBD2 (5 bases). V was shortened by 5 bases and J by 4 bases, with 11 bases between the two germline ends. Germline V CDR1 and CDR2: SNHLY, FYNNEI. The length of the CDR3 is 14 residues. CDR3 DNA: TGTGCCAGCAGTCGGGAACAGCCCACCGGGGAGCTGTTTTTT. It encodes CASSREQPTGELFF.

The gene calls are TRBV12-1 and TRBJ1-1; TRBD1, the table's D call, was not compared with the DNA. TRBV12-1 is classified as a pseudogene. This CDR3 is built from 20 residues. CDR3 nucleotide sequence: TGTGCCAGCAGCTTTGCCCATACCCGATTAGGGGGATCCATGAACACTGAAGCTTTCTTT. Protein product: CASSFAHTRLGGSMNTEAFF.

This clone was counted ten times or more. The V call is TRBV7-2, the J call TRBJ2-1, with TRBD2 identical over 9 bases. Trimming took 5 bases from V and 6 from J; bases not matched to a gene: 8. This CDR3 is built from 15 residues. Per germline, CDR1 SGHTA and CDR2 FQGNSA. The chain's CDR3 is CASSVRGGLRNEQFF. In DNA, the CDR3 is TGTGCCAGCAGCGTGCGGGGGGGCCTGCGCAATGAGCAGTTCTTC.

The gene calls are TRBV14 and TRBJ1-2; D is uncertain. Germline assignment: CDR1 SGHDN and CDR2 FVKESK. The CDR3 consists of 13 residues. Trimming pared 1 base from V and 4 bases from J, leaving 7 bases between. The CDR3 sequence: CASSQVEFYGYTF. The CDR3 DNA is TGTGCCAGCAGCCAAGTTGAGTTCTATGGCTACACCTTC.

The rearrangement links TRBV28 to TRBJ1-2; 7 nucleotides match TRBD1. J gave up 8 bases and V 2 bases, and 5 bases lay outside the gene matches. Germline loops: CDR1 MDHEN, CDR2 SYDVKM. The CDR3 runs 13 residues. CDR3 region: CASSLEGARGYTF. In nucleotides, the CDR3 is TGTGCCAGCAGTTTAGAGGGGGCTCGAGGCTACACCTTC.

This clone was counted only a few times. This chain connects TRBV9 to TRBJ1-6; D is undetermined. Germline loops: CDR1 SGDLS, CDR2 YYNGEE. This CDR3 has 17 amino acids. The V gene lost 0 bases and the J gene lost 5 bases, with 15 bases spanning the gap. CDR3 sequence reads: CASSVGPLRADNSPLHF. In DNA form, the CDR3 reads TGTGCCAGCAGCGTAGGCCCCCTGAGGGCAGATAATTCACCCCTCCACTTT.

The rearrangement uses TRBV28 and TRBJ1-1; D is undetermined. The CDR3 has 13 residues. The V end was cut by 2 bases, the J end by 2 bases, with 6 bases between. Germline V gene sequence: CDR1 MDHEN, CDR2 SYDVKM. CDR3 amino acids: CASSLPENTEAFF. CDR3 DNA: TGTGCCAGCAGTTTACCAGAAAACACTGAAGCTTTCTTT.

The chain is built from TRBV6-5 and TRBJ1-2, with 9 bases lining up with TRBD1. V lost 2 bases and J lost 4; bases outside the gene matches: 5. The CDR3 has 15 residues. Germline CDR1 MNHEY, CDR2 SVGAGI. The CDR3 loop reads CASSYRTGVGYGYTF. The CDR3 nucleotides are TGTGCCAGCAGTTACCGGACAGGGGTAGGCTATGGCTACACCTTC.

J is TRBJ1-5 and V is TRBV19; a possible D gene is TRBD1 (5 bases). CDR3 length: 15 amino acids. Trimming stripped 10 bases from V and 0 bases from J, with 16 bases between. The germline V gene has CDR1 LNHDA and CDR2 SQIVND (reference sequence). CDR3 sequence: CATSFTDTSNQPQHF. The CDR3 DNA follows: TGTGCCACCTCCTTCACGGACACTAGCAATCAGCCCCAGCATTTT.

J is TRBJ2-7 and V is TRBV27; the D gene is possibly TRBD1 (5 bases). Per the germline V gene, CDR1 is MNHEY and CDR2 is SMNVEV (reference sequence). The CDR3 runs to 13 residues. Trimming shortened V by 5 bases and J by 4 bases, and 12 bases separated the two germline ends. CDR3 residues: CASSSTGRYEQYF. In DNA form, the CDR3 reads TGTGCCAGCAGTAGTACAGGTAGGTACGAGCAGTACTTC.

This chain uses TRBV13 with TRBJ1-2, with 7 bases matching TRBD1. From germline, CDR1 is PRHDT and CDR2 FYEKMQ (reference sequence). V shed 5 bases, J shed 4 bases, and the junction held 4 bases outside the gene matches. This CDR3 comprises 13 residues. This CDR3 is CASSPDRAYGYTF. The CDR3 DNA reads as TGTGCCAGCAGCCCCGACAGGGCCTATGGCTACACCTTC.

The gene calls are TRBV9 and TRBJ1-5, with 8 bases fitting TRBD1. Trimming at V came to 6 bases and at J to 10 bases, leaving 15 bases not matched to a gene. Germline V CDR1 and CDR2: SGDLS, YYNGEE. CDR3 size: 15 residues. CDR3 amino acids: CASTFLDRGVSPQHF. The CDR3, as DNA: TGTGCCAGCACCTTCCTCGACAGGGGTGTTAGTCCCCAGCATTTT.

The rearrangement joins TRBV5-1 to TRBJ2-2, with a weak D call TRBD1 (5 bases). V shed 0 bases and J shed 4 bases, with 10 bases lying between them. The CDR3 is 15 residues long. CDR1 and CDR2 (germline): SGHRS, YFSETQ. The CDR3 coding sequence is TGCGCCAGCAGCTTGGAGGCAGGGATCACCGGGGAGCTGTTTTTT. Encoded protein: CASSLEAGITGELFF.

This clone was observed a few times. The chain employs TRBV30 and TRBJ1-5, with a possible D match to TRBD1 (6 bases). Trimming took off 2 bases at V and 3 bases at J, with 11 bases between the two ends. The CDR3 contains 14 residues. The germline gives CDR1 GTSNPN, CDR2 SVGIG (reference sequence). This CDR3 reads CAWSTRTDNQPQHF. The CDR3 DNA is TGTGCCTGGAGTACCAGGACAGACAATCAGCCCCAGCATTTT. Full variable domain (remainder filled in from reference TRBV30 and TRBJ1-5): SQTIHQWPATLVQPVGSPLSLECTVEGTSNPNLYWYRQAAGRGLQLLFYSVGIGQISSEVPQNLSASRPQDRQFILSSKKLLLSDSGFYLCAWSTRTDNQPQHFGDGTRLSIL.

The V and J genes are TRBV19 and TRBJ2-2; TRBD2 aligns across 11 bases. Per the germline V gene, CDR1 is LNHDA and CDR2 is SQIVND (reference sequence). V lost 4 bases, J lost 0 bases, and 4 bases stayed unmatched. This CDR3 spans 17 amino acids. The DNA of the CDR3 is TGTGCCAGTAGTAAACCTAGCGGGGGGACGAACACCGGGGAGCTGTTTTTT. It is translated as CASSKPSGGTNTGELFF.

The CDR3 DNA is TGTGCCTGGAAGGGCGCCGGACACCGAGCTTTCTTT. It specifies CAWKGAGHRAFF. V and J are TRBV30 and TRBJ1-1, with D possibly being TRBD1 (5 bases). The CDR3 covers 12 residues. Trimming stripped 4 bases from V and 10 bases from J, with 16 bases between. Germline lookup yields CDR1 GTSNPN and CDR2 SVGIG (reference sequence).

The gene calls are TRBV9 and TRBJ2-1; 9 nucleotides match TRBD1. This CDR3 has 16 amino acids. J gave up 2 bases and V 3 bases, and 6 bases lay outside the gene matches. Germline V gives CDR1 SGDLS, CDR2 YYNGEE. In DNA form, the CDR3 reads TGTGCCAGCAGCGGGTGGGGACAGGGAACCTACAATGAGCAGTTCTTC. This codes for CASSGWGQGTYNEQFF.

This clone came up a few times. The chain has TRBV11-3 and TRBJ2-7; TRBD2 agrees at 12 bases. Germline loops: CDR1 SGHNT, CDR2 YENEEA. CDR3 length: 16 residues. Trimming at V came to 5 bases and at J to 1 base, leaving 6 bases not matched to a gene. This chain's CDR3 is CASSPRTSGASYEQYF. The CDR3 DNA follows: TGTGCCAGCAGCCCGCGGACTAGCGGGGCATCCTACGAGCAGTACTTC.

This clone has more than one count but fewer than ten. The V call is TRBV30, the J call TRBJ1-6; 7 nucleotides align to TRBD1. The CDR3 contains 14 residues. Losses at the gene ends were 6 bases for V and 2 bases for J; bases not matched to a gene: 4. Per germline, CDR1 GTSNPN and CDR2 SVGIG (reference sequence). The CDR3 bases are TGTGCCTGCCCCGGGACAGCCTATAATTCACCCCTCCACTTT. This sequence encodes CACPGTAYNSPLHF.

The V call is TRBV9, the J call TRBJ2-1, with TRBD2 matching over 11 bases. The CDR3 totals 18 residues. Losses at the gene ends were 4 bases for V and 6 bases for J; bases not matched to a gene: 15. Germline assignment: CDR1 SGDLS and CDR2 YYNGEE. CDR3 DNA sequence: TGTGCCAGCAGCCCTCACCTCCCCGGGACTAGCGGCTCCAATGAGCAGTTCTTC. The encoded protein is CASSPHLPGTSGSNEQFF.

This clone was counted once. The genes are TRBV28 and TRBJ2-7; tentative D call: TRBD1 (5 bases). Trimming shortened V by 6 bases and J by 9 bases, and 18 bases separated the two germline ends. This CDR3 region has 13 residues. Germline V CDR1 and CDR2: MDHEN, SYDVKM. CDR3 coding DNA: TGTGCCAGCAGCCATCCAGGGTCATCAGGGCAGTACTTC. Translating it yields CASSHPGSSGQYF. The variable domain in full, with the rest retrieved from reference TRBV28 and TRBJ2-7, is DVKVTQSSRYLVKRTGEKVFLECVQDMDHENMFWYRQDPGLGLRLIYFSYDVKMKEKGDIPEGYSVSREKKERFSLILESASTNQTSMYLCASSHPGSSGQYFGPGTRLTVT.